This TCR beta chain is drawn from a study of identical twins. A universal primer site was created by template switching, with the cDNA bearing unique molecular identifiers. TCRdb redid the calling of the 5' RACE reads with MiXCR, one entry per CDR3 protein. The sample lists a few hundred thousand distinct CDR3 sequences; about 8% were seen once. V was cut by 6 bases and J by 0 bases, with 14 bases left in between. Germline CDR1 reads SQVTM; CDR2 reads ANQGSEA. The length of the CDR3 is 14 residues. This clonotype occurred many times. What it recognizes is unknown. The study, taken as a whole, reports: These conclusions were based on statistical analysis (cross-sectional, not following the same donors).

These data were likewise used in another study, on yellow fever vaccine responses in identical twins. According to that study: Twins' vaccine T cell response reportedly seemed partly convergent, partly personalized.

The sequenced sample was CD8+ T cells sorted from blood. This TCR was recovered from a woman aged 18 to 35 in good health. This chain connects TRBV29-1 to TRBJ1-1, with D maybe TRBD1 (5 bases). The CDR3 bases are TGCAGCGTGAACGGACAAACCATGAACACTGAAGCTTTCTTT. Its protein is CSVNGQTMNTEAFF.